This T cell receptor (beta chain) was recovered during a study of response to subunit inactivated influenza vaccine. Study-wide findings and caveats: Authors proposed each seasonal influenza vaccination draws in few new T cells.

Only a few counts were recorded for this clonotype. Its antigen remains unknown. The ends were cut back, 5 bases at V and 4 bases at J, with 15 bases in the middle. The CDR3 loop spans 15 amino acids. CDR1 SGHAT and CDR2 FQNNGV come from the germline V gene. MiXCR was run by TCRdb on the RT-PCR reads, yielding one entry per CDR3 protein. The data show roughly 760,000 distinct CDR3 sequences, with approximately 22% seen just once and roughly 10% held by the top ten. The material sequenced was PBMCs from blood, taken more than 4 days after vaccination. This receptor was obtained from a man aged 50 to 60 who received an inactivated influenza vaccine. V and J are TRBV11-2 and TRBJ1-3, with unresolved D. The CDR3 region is CASSRRRAGGNTIYF. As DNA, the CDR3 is TGTGCCAGCAGCCGACGGAGGGCAGGCGGAAACACCATATATTTT.